This T cell receptor (beta chain) was sequenced in a study of regulatory T cells in long-lasting Graves disease. Study-wide results and limits: With under 3,500 shared public clonotypes, persistent patients exceeded new patients, who shared more than 900.

Germline V lookup: CDR1 SGHDT, CDR2 YYEEEE. This CDR3 region has 13 residues. The V end lost 2 bases, the J end lost 2 bases, and 7 bases lay between the germline ends. This clonotype was observed at least ten times. Its antigen is as yet unknown. Described time point: newly diagnosed GD, antithyroid drugs for less than 3 months. After RNA was extracted from PBMCs, the TCR library was made from it. Relying on iRepertoire HTBI primers and Arm-PCR of CDR3 regions, the team built TCR beta libraries. Via MiXCR, TCRdb re-called the multiplex PCR reads, giving one row per CDR3 protein. Here the sample spans around 480,000 distinct CDR3 sequences, about 16% being singletons. The same specimen was also included in a second study, on T cells in Graves' hyperthyroidism and ophthalmopathy.

Sequenced here: peripheral blood mononuclear cells (PBMCs), sampled at new diagnosis, from a patient treated with antithyroid drugs. This TCR derives from a man aged 35-49 years with Graves disease. J is TRBJ2-5 and V is TRBV5-6; no firm D call. The CDR3 DNA is TGTGCCAGCAGCTTTGTCAGTCAAGAGACCCAGTACTTC. Protein: CASSFVSQETQYF.